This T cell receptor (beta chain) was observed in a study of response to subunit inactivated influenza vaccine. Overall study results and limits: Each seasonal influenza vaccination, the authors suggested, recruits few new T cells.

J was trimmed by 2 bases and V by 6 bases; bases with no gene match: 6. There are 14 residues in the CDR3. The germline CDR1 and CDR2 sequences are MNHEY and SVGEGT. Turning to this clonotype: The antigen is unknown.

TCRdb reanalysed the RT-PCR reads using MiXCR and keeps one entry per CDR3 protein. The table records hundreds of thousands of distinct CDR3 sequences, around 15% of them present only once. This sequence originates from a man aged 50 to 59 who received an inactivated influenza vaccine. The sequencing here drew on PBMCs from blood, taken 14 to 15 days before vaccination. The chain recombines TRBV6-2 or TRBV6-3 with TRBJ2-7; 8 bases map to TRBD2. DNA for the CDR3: TGTGCCAGCAGAGATAGCGGGGCGGCCTACGAGCAGTACTTC. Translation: CASRDSGAAYEQYF.